One sample yielded the 10 T cell receptor beta chains listed below, sequenced in a study of identical twins. MiXCR, run by TCRdb on the 5' RACE reads, gives a single entry per CDR3 protein. The sample gives about 570,000 distinct CDR3 sequences, 9% to 10% of which show up once; 2.5% to 3.5% is in the top ten. The data were also submitted as part of a second study, on yellow fever vaccine responses in identical twins.

Material: PBMCs. The source of these receptors is a woman under 30 in good health.

The chain has TRBV29-1 and TRBJ2-1, with D possibly TRBD1 on 5 matching bases. CDR1 is SQVTM, CDR2 ANQGSEA, per germline. The V and J ends lost 2 bases and 10 bases respectively, with 12 bases between them. The length of the CDR3 is 12 residues. CDR3 DNA sequence: TGCAGCGTTGAAAGGGGTGCGAGCGAGCAGTTCTTC. Translated, it gives CSVERGASEQFF.

This clonotype was found a few times. V usage is TRBV7-8 and J usage is TRBJ2-7; the D gene is possibly TRBD1 (6 bases). Per the germline V gene, CDR1 is SGHVS and CDR2 is FQNEAQ. CDR3 length: 14 amino acids. V lost 0 bases, J lost 5 bases, and 11 bases lay in between. The CDR3 loop is CASSLATRTDEQYF. CDR3 nucleotide sequence: TGTGCCAGCAGCTTAGCGACCAGGACAGACGAGCAGTACTTC.

This sequence joins TRBV12-3 or TRBV12-4 and TRBJ2-7, with 7 positions matching TRBD1. Germline trimming cut 5 bases from V and 3 bases from J; bases unmatched to any gene: 10. This CDR3 has 15 amino acids. The CDR3 reads CASSATGVSRYEQYF. CDR3 DNA sequence: TGTGCCAGCAGTGCCACAGGGGTCTCTCGCTACGAGCAGTACTTC.

The table lists this clonotype with many counts. This chain uses TRBV10-3 with TRBJ2-7; TRBD1 or TRBD2 may be the D gene (5 bases each). Trimming removed 10 bases from V and 3 bases from J, with 22 bases in between. Germline-derived CDR1 and CDR2 are ENHRY and SYGVKD. CDR3 length: 15 residues. The CDR3 region has the DNA TGTGCCACTATCTCCAACCGGGGACGATACTACGAGCAGTACTTC. Its protein product is CATISNRGRYYEQYF.

The sample holds a few counts of this clonotype. The gene calls are TRBV7-3 and TRBJ2-1; 9 bases line up with TRBD2. V lost 3 bases to trimming and J lost 6 bases; unmatched junction nucleotides: 3. The CDR3 sequence is 14 residues long. Germline CDR1 SGHTA, CDR2 FQGTGA. The CDR3 DNA follows: TGTGCCAGCAGCTTGCGGGGGGGCCGCAATGAGCAGTTCTTC. This translates into CASSLRGGRNEQFF.

The sample holds a few counts of this clonotype. The chain combines TRBV7-8 with TRBJ2-6; a weak D match, TRBD2 (5 bases). The CDR3 runs to 14 residues. Trimming stripped 8 bases from V and 1 base from J, with 9 bases between. Per germline, CDR1 SGHVS and CDR2 FQNEAQ. In DNA, the CDR3 is TGTGCCAGCGGACTGGCATCTGGGGCCAACGTCCTGACTTTC. It is translated as CASGLASGANVLTF.

This chain connects TRBV9 to TRBJ2-1; no clear D gene. V lost 2 bases and J lost 5, with 5 bases in between. This CDR3 spans 12 amino acids. The germline V gene encodes CDR1 SGDLS and CDR2 YYNGEE. CDR3 amino acids: CASSVFDNEQFF. DNA of the CDR3: TGTGCCAGCAGCGTGTTCGACAATGAGCAGTTCTTC. Drawing the rest from reference TRBV9 and TRBJ2-1, the complete variable domain is DSGVTQTPKHLITATGQRVTLRCSPRSGDLSVYWYQQSLDQGLQFLIQYYNGEERAKGNILERFSAQQFPDLHSELNLSSLELGDSALYFCASSVFDNEQFFGPGTRLTVL.

Many counts were recorded for this clonotype. The chain recombines TRBV5-1 with TRBJ2-5, with 13 bases aligning to TRBD2. J gave up 4 bases and V 4 bases, and 4 bases lay outside the gene matches. Germline-derived CDR1 and CDR2 are SGHRS and YFSETQ. There are 15 residues in the CDR3. The CDR3: CASSPGLAGLETQYF. The CDR3 region has the DNA TGCGCCAGCAGCCCGGGACTAGCGGGGTTAGAGACCCAGTACTTC.

This clonotype came up a few times. The gene calls are TRBV20-1 and TRBJ2-7; maybe TRBD1 (6 bases). Trimming shortened V by 0 bases and J by 3 bases, and 18 bases separated the two germline ends. CDR3 length: 16 amino acids. The germline CDR1 and CDR2 sequences are DFQATT and SNEGSKA (reference sequence). The chain's CDR3 is CSARDGGLGPYYEQYF. For the CDR3, the DNA is TGCAGTGCTAGAGATGGGGGCCTCGGACCCTACTACGAGCAGTACTTC.

This clonotype was counted only a few times. The V and J genes are TRBV9 and TRBJ2-1; the match to TRBD2 covers 7 bases. Germline CDR1 SGDLS, CDR2 YYNGEE. This CDR3 has 20 residues. The V segment lost 0 bases and the J segment 0 bases; nucleotides outside the gene matches: 15. Here the CDR3 reads CASSVAVAGPTRSSYNEQFF. CDR3 coding DNA: TGTGCCAGCAGCGTAGCTGTAGCGGGTCCCACTAGGAGCTCCTACAATGAGCAGTTCTTC.